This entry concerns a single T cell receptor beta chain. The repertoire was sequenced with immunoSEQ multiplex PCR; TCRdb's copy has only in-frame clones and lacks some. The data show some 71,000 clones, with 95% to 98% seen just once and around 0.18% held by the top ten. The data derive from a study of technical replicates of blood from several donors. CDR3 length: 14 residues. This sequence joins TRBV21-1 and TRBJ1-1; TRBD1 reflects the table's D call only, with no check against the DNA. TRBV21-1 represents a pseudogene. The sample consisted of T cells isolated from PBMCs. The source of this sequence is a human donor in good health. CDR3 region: CASSKSPGHSKAFF. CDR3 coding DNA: TGTGCCAGCAGCAAGTCCCCGGGACACTCGAAAGCTTTCTTT.